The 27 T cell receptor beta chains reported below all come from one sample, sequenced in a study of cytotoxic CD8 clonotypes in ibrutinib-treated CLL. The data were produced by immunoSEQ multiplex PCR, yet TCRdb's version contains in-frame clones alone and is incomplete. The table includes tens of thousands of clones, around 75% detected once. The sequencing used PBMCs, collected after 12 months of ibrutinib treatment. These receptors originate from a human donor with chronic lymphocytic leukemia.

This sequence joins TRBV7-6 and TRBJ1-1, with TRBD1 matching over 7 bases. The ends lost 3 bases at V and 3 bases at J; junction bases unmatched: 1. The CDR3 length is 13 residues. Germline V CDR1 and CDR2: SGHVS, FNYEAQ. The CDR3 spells CASSLGTDTEAFF. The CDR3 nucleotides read TGTGCCAGCAGCTTGGGGACAGACACTGAAGCTTTCTTT.

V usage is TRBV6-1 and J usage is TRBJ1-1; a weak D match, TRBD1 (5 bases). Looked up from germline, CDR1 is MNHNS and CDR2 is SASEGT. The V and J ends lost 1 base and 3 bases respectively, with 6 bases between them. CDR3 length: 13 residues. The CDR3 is CASSEGGDTEAFF. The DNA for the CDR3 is TGTGCCAGCAGTGAAGGGGGGGACACTGAAGCTTTCTTT.

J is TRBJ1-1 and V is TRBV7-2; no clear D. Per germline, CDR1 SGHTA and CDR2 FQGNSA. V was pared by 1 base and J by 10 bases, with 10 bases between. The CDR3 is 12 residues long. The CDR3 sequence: CASSLVLNGAFF. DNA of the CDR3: TGTGCCAGCAGCTTAGTTTTAAACGGAGCTTTCTTT.

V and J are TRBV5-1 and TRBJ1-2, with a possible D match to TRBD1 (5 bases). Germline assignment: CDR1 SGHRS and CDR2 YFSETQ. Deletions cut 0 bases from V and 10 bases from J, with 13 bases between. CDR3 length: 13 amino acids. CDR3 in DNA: TGCGCCAGCAGCTTGGCCGTCCAGGGTGACTACACCTTC. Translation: CASSLAVQGDYTF.

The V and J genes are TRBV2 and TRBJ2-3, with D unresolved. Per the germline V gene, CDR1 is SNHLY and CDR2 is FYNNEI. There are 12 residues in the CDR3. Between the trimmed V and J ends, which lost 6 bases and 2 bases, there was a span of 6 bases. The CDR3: CASRADTDTQYF. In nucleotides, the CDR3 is TGTGCCAGCAGGGCAGACACAGATACGCAGTATTTT.

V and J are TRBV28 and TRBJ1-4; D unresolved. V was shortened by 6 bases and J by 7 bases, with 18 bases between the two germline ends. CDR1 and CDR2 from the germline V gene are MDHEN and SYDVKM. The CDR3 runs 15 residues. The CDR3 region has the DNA TGTGCCAGCAGCCCCCTCGGACCTTGGGGTGAAAAACTGTTTTTT. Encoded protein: CASSPLGPWGEKLFF.

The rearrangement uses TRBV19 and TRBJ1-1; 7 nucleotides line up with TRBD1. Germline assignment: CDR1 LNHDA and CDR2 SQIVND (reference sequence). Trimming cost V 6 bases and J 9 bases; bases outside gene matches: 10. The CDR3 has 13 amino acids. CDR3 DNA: TGTGCCAGTAGCCCCGGGACAGCAACCAAAGCTTTCTTT. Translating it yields CASSPGTATKAFF.

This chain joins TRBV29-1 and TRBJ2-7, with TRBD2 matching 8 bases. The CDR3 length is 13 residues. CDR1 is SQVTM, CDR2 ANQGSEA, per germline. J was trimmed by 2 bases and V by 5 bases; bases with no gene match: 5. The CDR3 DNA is TGCAGCGTTCGTTCTAGCGGGCCCTACGAGCAGTACTTC. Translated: CSVRSSGPYEQYF.

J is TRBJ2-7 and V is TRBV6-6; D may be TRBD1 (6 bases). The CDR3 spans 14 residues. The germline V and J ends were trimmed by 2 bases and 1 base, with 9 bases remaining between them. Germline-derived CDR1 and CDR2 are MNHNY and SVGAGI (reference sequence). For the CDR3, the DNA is TGTGCCAGCAGTTACGGGGGCAGGTCCTACGAGCAGTACTTC. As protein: CASSYGGRSYEQYF.

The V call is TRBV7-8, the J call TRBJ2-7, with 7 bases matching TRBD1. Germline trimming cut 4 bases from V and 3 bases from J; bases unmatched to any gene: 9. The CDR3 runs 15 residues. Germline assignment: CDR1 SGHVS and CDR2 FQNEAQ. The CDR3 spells CASSSVTGSGYEQYF. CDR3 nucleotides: TGTGCCAGCAGCTCCGTGACAGGGAGCGGCTACGAGCAGTACTTC.

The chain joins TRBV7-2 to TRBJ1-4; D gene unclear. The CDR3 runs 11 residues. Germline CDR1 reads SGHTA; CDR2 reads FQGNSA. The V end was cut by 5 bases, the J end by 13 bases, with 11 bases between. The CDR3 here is CASSQAGRLFF. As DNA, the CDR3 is TGTGCCAGCAGCCAGGCAGGTCGACTGTTTTTT. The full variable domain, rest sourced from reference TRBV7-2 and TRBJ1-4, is GAGVSQSPSNKVTEKGKDVELRCDPISGHTALYWYRQSLGQGLEFLIYFQGNSAPDKSGLPSDRFSAERTGGSVSTLTIQRTQQEDSAVYLCASSQAGRLFFGSGTQLSVL.

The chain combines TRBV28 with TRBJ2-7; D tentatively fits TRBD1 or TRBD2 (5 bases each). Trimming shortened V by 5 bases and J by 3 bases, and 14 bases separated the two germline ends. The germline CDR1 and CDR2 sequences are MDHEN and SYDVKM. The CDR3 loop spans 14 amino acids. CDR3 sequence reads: CASSSPGPIYEQYF. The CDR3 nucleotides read TGTGCCAGCAGTAGCCCGGGACCGATCTACGAGCAGTACTTC.

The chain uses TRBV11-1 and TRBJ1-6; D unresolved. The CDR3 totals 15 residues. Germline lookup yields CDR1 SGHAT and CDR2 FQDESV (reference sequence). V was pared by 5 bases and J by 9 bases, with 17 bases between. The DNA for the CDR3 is TGTGCCAGCAGCCCGATCGGGAGGGTGGTTTCACCCCTCCACTTT. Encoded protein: CASSPIGRVVSPLHF.

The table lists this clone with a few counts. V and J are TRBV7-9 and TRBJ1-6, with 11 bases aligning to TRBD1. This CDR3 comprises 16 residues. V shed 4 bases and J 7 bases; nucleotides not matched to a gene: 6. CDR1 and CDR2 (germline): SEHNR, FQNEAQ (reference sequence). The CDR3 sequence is CASSSSGTGGNSPLHF. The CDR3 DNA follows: TGTGCCAGCAGCTCATCCGGGACAGGGGGAAATTCACCCCTCCACTTT.

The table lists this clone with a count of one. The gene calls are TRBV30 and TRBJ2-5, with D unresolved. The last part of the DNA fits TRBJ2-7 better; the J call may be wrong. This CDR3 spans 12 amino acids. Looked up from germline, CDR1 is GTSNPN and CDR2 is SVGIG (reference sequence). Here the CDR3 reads CAWTHAGYEQYF. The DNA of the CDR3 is TGTGCCTGGACGCACGCTGGGTACGAGCAGTACTTC.

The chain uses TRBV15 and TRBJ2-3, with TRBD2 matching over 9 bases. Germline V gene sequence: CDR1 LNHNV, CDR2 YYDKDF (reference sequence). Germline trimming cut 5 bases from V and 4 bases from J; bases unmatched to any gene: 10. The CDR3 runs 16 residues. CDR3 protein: CATSPRGGGGADTQYF. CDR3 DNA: TGTGCCACCAGCCCCCGGGGTGGCGGGGGGGCAGATACGCAGTATTTT.

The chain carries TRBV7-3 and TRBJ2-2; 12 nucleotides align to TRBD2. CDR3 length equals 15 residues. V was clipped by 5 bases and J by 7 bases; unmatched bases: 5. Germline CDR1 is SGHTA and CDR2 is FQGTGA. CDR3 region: CASSASGRAVGELFF. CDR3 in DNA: TGTGCCAGCAGCGCTAGCGGGAGGGCCGTCGGGGAGCTGTTTTTT.

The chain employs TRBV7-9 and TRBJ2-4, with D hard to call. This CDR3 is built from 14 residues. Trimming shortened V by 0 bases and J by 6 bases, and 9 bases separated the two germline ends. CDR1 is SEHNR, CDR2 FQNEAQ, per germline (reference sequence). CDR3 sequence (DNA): TGTGCCAGCAGCTTAGCGGCGGCCCCAAACATTCAGTACTTC. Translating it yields CASSLAAAPNIQYF.

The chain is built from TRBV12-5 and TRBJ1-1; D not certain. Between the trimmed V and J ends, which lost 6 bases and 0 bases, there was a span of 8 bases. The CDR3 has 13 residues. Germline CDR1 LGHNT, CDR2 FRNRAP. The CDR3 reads CASGPGMNTEAFF. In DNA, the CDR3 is TGTGCTAGTGGCCCGGGGATGAACACTGAAGCTTTCTTT. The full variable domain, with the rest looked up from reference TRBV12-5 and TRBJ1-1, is DARVTQTPRHKVTEMGQEVTMRCQPILGHNTVFWYRQTMMQGLELLAYFRNRAPLDDSGMPKDRFSAEMPDATLATLKIQPSEPRDSAVYFCASGPGMNTEAFFGQGTRLTVV.

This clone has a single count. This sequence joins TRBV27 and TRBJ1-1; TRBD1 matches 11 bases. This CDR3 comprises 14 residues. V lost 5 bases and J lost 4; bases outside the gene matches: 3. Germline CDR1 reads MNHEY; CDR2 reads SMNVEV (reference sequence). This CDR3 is CASSQGTGGTEAFF. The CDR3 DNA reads TGTGCCAGCAGTCAGGGGACAGGGGGCACTGAAGCTTTCTTT.

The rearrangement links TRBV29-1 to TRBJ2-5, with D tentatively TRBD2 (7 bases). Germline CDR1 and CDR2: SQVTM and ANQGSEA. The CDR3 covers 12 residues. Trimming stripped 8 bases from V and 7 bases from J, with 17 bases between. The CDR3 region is CSSGGAGGTQYF. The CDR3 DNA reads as TGCAGCTCTGGGGGGGCCGGGGGGACCCAGTACTTC.

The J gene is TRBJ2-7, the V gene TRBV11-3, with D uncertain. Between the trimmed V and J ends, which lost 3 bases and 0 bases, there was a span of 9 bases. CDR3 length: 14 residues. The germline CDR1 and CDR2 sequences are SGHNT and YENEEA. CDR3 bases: TGTGCCAGCAGCTTCGGGCCGAGCTCCTACGAGCAGTACTTC. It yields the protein CASSFGPSSYEQYF.

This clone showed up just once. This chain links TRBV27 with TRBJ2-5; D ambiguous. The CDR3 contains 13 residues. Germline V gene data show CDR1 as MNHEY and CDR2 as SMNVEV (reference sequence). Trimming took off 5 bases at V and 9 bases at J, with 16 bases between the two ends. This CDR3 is CASSGSRLTPQYF. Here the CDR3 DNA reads TGTGCCAGCAGTGGGTCCCGACTTACGCCCCAGTACTTC.

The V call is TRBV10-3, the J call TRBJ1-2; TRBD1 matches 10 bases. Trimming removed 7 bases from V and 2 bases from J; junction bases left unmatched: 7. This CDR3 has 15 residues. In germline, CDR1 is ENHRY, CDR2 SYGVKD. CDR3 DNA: TGTGCCATCAACAGACAGGGGGCGTCGAACTATGGCTACACCTTC. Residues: CAINRQGASNYGYTF.

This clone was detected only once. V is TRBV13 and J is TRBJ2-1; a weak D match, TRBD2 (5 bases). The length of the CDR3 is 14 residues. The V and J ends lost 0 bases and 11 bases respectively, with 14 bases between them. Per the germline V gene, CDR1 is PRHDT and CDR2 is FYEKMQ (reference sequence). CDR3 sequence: CASSLGQEDLQQFF. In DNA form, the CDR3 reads TGTGCCAGCAGCTTAGGCCAGGAGGATCTCCAGCAGTTCTTC.

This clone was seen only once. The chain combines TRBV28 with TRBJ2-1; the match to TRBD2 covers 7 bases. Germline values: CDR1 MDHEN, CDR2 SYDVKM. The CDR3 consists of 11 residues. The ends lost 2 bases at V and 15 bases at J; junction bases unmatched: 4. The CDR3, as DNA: TGTGCCAGCAGTTTAGAACTAGCGCTGTTCTTC. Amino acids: CASSLELALFF.

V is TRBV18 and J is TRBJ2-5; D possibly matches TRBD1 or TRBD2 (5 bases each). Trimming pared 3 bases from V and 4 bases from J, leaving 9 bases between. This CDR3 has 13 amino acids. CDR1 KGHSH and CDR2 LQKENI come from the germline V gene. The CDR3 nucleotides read TGTGCCAGCTCACCGGGACGAGGAGAGACCCAGTACTTC. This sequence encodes CASSPGRGETQYF.